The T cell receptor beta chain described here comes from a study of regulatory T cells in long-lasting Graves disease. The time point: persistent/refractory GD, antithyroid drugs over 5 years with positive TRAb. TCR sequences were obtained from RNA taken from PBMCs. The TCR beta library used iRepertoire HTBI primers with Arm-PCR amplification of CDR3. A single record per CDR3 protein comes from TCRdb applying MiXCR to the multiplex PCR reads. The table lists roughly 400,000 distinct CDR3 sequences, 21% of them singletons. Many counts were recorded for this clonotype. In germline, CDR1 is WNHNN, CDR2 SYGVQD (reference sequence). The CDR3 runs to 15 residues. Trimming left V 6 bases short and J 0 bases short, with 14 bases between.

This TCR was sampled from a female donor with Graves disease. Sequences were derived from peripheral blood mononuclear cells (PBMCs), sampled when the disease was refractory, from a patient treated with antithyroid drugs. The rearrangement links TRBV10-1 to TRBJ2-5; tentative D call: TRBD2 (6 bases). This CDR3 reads CASSSGTGYQETQYF. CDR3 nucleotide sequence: TGCGCCAGCAGCTCCGGGACTGGGTACCAAGAGACCCAGTACTTC.